This T cell receptor (beta chain) came from a study of blood T cell repertoires in COVID-19. The overall study: The United States, Italy and Spain were the sources of the acute and convalescent COVID-19 samples. Sample material is recorded as cDNA or gDNA derived from T cells, B-cell-depleted T cells, or PBMCs.

Original data processing: Reference gene primer amplification in the assay estimated nucleated cell counts. Generated by immunoSEQ multiplex PCR, the TCRdb table keeps only in-frame clones and is missing some. V and J calls plus clone size are reproduced from that table; the DNA served to infer D and trimming. The sample carries approximately 53,000 clones, roughly 82% recorded once. This clone was recorded only once. The material sequenced was peripheral blood. The TCR was taken from a woman aged 55-70 years with acute or convalescent COVID-19.

Here the CDR3 DNA reads TGTGCCAGCAGCGTGAAACCGGGACTAGACACTGAGCAGTTCTTC. Protein product: CASSVKPGLDTEQFF. The chain links TRBV9 to TRBJ2-1, with TRBD2 matching 8 bases. Germline V lookup: CDR1 SGDLS, CDR2 YYNGEE. The CDR3 has 15 residues. V lost 2 bases, J lost 9 bases, and 10 bases stayed unmatched.